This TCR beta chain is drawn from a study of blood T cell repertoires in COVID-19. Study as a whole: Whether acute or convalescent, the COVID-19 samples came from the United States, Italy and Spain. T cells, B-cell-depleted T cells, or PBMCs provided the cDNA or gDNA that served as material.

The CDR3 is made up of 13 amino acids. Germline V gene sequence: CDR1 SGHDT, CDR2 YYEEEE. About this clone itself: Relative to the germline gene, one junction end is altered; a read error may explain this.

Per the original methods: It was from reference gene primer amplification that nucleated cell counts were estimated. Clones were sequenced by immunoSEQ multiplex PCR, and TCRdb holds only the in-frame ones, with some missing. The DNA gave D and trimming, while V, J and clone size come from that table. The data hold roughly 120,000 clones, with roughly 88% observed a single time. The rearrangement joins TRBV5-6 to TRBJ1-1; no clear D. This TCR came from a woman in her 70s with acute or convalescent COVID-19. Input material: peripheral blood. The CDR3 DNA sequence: TGTGCCAGCAGCTCGGGAGGACGCCCGGCTCATATCTTT. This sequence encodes CASSSGGRPAHIF.